Included here is one T cell receptor (beta chain) sequence, with context. Its cognate antigen is unknown. These data originate in a study of cytomegalovirus exposure and HLA in healthy donors. Study context: From HLA-typed donors, an early data release held tens of millions of unique TCRs. Study-level points and caveats: Excluded were some V segments that proved indistinguishable, including TRBV6-2 and TRBV6-3. The authors judged a highly shared variant cluster likely a sequencing artifact. Data from an earlier analysis indicated that most TCR beta V segments were productive either about 90% or about 30% of the time.

Primers: 60 Vbeta forward and 13 Jbeta reverse. Sequencing used immunoSEQ multiplex PCR; TCRdb keeps in-frame clones, though not all of them. The sample has around 110,000 clones, about 79% seen once. Germline CDR1 is SEHNR and CDR2 is FQNEAQ (reference sequence). The CDR3 runs 16 residues. Trimming took 1 base from V and 7 from J, leaving 14 bases between them. This chain connects TRBV7-9 to TRBJ1-6, with D unresolved. The TCR originated in a man aged 30 to 45 in good health and CMV-seropositive. The sequencing input was PBMCs. As DNA, the CDR3 is TGTGCCAGCAGCTTAGGGAGTGGAGGTTCCAATTCACCCCTCCACTTT. It translates to CASSLGSGGSNSPLHF.